Shown below are 21 T cell receptor beta chains from a single sample sequenced in a study of human T cells and chemical hapten exposure (dated by TCRdb to the early 2020s). Per the publication, the time point label means: healthy volunteer bleed at 2 weeks. Total RNA was isolated from unfractionated whole blood collected in Tempus Blood RNA tubes. To prepare the library, RACE was applied. Sequencing took place on a NextSeq 500. The public sequencing data were trimmed at Q25 with fastp and processed into clonotypes with MiXCR by TCRdb, which kept only in-frame beta chains. CDR3 protein sequences are deduplicated, and each keeps its most common genes and DNA. The sample table shows about 93,000 distinct CDR3 sequences, and approximately 10% are seen once. Approximately 2.8% of the sample belongs to the ten largest clones. Sequenced: whole blood. The receptors shown here come from a female donor in good health. Some clones in this sample may be carry-over from other donors' samples.

This clonotype appeared many times. The chain carries TRBV20-1 and TRBJ2-7; TRBD1 aligns across 8 bases. After removal of 1 base from V and 4 bases from J, the junction contained 15 bases not matched to a gene. Germline lookup yields CDR1 DFQATT and CDR2 SNEGSKA (reference sequence). This CDR3 spans 17 amino acids. This chain's CDR3 is CSARVPAGTGTGYEQYF. The CDR3 nucleotides are TGCAGTGCTAGAGTCCCGGCCGGGACAGGAACAGGTTACGAGCAGTACTTC.

The chain has TRBV13 and TRBJ1-1; D remains ambiguous. The CDR3 totals 15 residues. CDR1 is PRHDT and CDR2 is FYEKMQ in the germline V gene (reference sequence). Trimming removed 4 bases from V and 0 bases from J, with 12 bases in between. The CDR3 is CASSSTDGMNTEAFF. CDR3 in DNA: TGTGCCAGCAGCTCAACTGACGGGATGAACACTGAAGCTTTCTTT. The full variable domain, in which reference TRBV13 and TRBJ1-1 provide the parts outside the CDR3, is AAGVIQSPRHLIKEKRETATLKCYPIPRHDTVYWYQQGPGQDPQFLISFYEKMQSDKGSIPDRFSAQQFSDYHSELNMSSLELGDSALYFCASSSTDGMNTEAFFGQGTRLTVV.

J is TRBJ2-7 and V is TRBV20-1; 7 bases match TRBD1. After removal of 2 bases from V and 2 bases from J, the junction contained 12 bases not matched to a gene. Germline lookup yields CDR1 DFQATT and CDR2 SNEGSKA (reference sequence). The CDR3 has 16 amino acids. CDR3 loop: CSARSPNRGAPYEQYF. CDR3 in DNA: TGCAGTGCTAGATCCCCCAACAGGGGAGCCCCCTACGAGCAGTACTTC.

This clonotype was counted many times. This chain joins TRBV29-1 and TRBJ2-3, with D unclear. Between the trimmed V and J ends, which lost 2 bases and 1 base, there was a span of 4 bases. This CDR3 has 12 amino acids. Germline values: CDR1 SQVTM, CDR2 ANQGSEA. The CDR3 here is CSVESGTDTQYF. For the CDR3, the DNA is TGCAGCGTTGAATCCGGCACAGATACGCAGTATTTT.

This clonotype was seen repeatedly, ten times or more. This sequence joins TRBV3-1 and TRBJ2-3; TRBD1 might be the D (5 bases). The CDR3 extends over 13 amino acids. Trimming left V 4 bases short and J 5 bases short, with 10 bases between. Germline V gene data show CDR1 as LGHDT and CDR2 as YNNKEL (reference sequence). Here the CDR3 DNA reads TGTGCCAGCAGCCCGGACACGAGAGATACGCAGTATTTT. As protein: CASSPDTRDTQYF.

This clonotype showed up many times. The J gene is TRBJ1-6, the V gene TRBV27; D ambiguous. CDR3 length equals 16 residues. The germline CDR1 and CDR2 sequences are MNHEY and SMNVEV (reference sequence). The germline V and J ends were trimmed by 7 bases and 5 bases, with 18 bases remaining between them. The CDR3 DNA is TGTGCCAGCACCCCGGATCCCCCACCTAATAATTCACCCCTCCACTTT. Translating gives CASTPDPPPNNSPLHF.

The chain recombines TRBV12-3 or TRBV12-4 with TRBJ2-4, with 10 nucleotides matching TRBD1. The CDR3 totals 14 residues. With 2 bases clipped from V and 7 bases from J, the junction kept 2 bases outside the gene matches. The CDR3 reads CASSLRQGANIQYF. The CDR3 coding sequence is TGTGCCAGCAGTTTAAGACAGGGGGCCAACATTCAGTACTTC.

V usage is TRBV2 and J usage is TRBJ2-3; 8 bases are shared with TRBD1. CDR1 and CDR2 from the germline V gene are SNHLY and FYNNEI. The CDR3 runs to 15 residues. The V gene end was trimmed by 6 bases and the J gene end by 3 bases; junction bases not matched to a gene: 8. Here the CDR3 reads CASSSPTGETDTQYF. The DNA for the CDR3 is TGTGCCAGCAGCTCTCCGACAGGGGAAACAGATACGCAGTATTTT. Combining the CDR3 with reference TRBV2 and TRBJ2-3 gives the whole variable domain EPEVTQTPSHQVTQMGQEVILRCVPISNHLYFYWYRQILGQKVEFLVSFYNNEISEKSEIFDDQFSVERPDGSNFTLKIRSTKLEDSAMYFCASSSPTGETDTQYFGPGTRLTVL.

V usage is TRBV6-2 or TRBV6-3 and J usage is TRBJ2-3; TRBD2 matches 11 bases. Germline CDR1 is MNHEY and CDR2 is SVGEGT. Trimming took 6 bases from V and 6 from J; bases not matched to a gene: 2. The CDR3 length is 13 residues. The CDR3 reads CASRSSGRDTQYF. In DNA, the CDR3 is TGTGCCAGCAGGTCTAGCGGGAGGGATACGCAGTATTTT.

The chain uses TRBV29-1 and TRBJ2-1; 11 bases are shared with TRBD2. The assigned J gene may be wrong: the sequence end matches TRBJ2-7 better. Germline assignment: CDR1 SQVTM and CDR2 ANQGSEA. The CDR3 is 14 residues long. Written as DNA, the CDR3 is TGCAGCGTTGGAACTAGCGGGAGTTACAATGAGCAGTACTTC. Translation: CSVGTSGSYNEQYF.

In the case of this clonotype: A much larger clone differs from this one at a single base, so this may be a read error. The chain carries TRBV12-3 or TRBV12-4 and TRBJ1-5, with 9 nucleotides matching TRBD1. The CDR3 runs 18 residues. With 3 bases clipped from V and 1 base from J, the junction kept 10 bases outside the gene matches. CDR3 in amino acids: CASSFSVEDRGSNQPQHF. CDR3 nucleotide sequence: TGTGCCAGCAGTTTCAGTGTGGAGGACAGGGGCAGCAATCAGCCCCAGCATTTT.

This clonotype was picked up many times. The chain links TRBV20-1 to TRBJ2-3; no firm D call. Trimming took 3 bases from V and 6 from J, leaving 10 bases between them. The CDR3 covers 12 residues. Germline loops: CDR1 DFQATT, CDR2 SNEGSKA (reference sequence). The CDR3 spells CSASSLVDTQYF. Written as DNA, the CDR3 is TGCAGTGCTAGCAGCTTGGTGGATACGCAGTATTTT.

Many counts were recorded for this clonotype. This chain connects TRBV7-2 to TRBJ1-1, with D perhaps TRBD1 (6 bases). The CDR3 totals 14 residues. V lost 1 base and J lost 5, with 11 bases in between. Germline V gene sequence: CDR1 SGHTA, CDR2 FQGNSA. This CDR3 reads CASSLEGVITEAFF. DNA of the CDR3: TGTGCCAGCAGCTTAGAGGGGGTAATAACTGAAGCTTTCTTT.

This clonotype was seen a handful of times. The rearrangement joins TRBV12-3 or TRBV12-4 to TRBJ1-5; 8 bases map to TRBD1. CDR3 size: 15 residues. V shed 3 bases and J 5 bases; nucleotides not matched to a gene: 6. This CDR3 is CASSLYRGDHQPQHF. As DNA, the CDR3 is TGTGCCAGCAGTTTGTACAGGGGGGACCATCAGCCCCAGCATTTT.

This clonotype came up a few times. The chain links TRBV28 to TRBJ2-1; D is possibly TRBD2 (6 bases). The CDR3 is 17 residues long. Trimming stripped 3 bases from V and 0 bases from J, with 15 bases between. The germline V gene has CDR1 MDHEN and CDR2 SYDVKM. The CDR3 protein is CASSLIGLATSYNEQFF. CDR3 DNA: TGTGCCAGCAGTTTGATTGGCCTAGCGACCTCCTACAATGAGCAGTTCTTC.

In this sample, this clonotype turned up many times. J is TRBJ2-4 and V is TRBV6-1; D ambiguous. Germline V lookup: CDR1 MNHNS, CDR2 SASEGT. This CDR3 is built from 14 residues. V was shortened by 3 bases and J by 4 bases, with 10 bases between the two germline ends. The CDR3 sequence: CASSDILRKNIQYF. CDR3 in DNA: TGTGCCAGCAGTGACATTCTGAGAAAAAACATTCAGTACTTC.

In its sample, this clonotype was seen many times. This rearrangement joins TRBV20-1 to TRBJ2-1; no definite D call. V was cut by 3 bases and J by 7 bases, with 7 bases left in between. Germline V CDR1 and CDR2: DFQATT, SNEGSKA (reference sequence). The CDR3 runs 11 residues. The CDR3 DNA reads as TGCAGTGCTAGTTCTCGTAATGAGCAGTTCTTC. Translation gives CSASSRNEQFF.

V gene TRBV28 combines with J gene TRBJ2-7; TRBD2 matches 8 bases. CDR1 MDHEN and CDR2 SYDVKM come from the germline V gene. The CDR3 is 16 amino acids. V dropped 3 bases and J dropped 1; count of bases not matched to a gene: 8. CDR3: CASSFTLAGLSYEQYF. CDR3 DNA: TGTGCCAGCAGTTTTACCTTAGCGGGATTGTCCTACGAGCAGTACTTC.

This chain uses TRBV7-9 with TRBJ1-5; D is ambiguous. The CDR3 sequence is 14 residues long. Trimming stripped 1 base from V and 0 bases from J, with 4 bases between. Germline values: CDR1 SEHNR, CDR2 FQNEAQ (reference sequence). The CDR3 DNA reads TGTGCCAGCAGCTTAGGGTATAGCAATCAGCCCCAGCATTTT. Its translation is CASSLGYSNQPQHF.

Written as DNA, the CDR3 is TGCGCCAGCAGCTCTTATACAGGGGGCACTGAAGCTTTCTTT. It yields the protein CASSSYTGGTEAFF. This rearrangement joins TRBV5-1 to TRBJ1-1, with TRBD1 matching 8 bases. Germline assignment: CDR1 SGHRS and CDR2 YFSETQ. V lost 3 bases and J lost 4; bases outside the gene matches: 5. This CDR3 comprises 14 residues.

The J gene is TRBJ2-6, the V gene TRBV4-3; no clear D. V shed 5 bases and J shed 8 bases, with 16 bases lying between them. Germline V gene data show CDR1 as LGHNA and CDR2 as YSLEER. The CDR3 runs to 15 residues. The CDR3 spells CASSWQVSETNVLTF. CDR3 sequence (DNA): TGCGCCAGCAGCTGGCAAGTATCCGAGACCAACGTCCTGACTTTC.